The TCR beta chain described here comes from a study of Ad26.COV2.S vaccination and SARS-CoV-2 variants. The treatment was: roughly 18 received Ad26.COV2.S at low or high dose, single or two shots; about five received placebo; per-sample allocation not given. Collection of samples fell on day 63 after the first vaccine or placebo injection. The CDR3 spans 15 residues. Germline-derived CDR1 and CDR2 are LNHDA and SQIVND (reference sequence). V lost 7 bases and J 2 bases, leaving 17 bases between the germline ends. Data came from immunoSEQ multiplex PCR; TCRdb stores just in-frame clones and leaves some out. There are about 350,000 clones in the sample; approximately 86% occur only once, and about 11% lies in the top ten.

The V and J genes are TRBV19 and TRBJ2-5; D is perhaps TRBD2 (6 bases). The sequence was obtained from a person between 18 and 60 years old who received the Ad26.COV2.S COVID-19 vaccine or a placebo. Here the sequenced sample was peripheral blood, taken in a trial of Ad26.COV2.S vaccine versus placebo. The CDR3 DNA is TGTGCCAGTACCTTGGGACCGGGAGTTCAAGAGACCCAGTACTTC. It is translated as CASTLGPGVQETQYF. Supplemented by reference TRBV19 and TRBJ2-5, the full variable domain reads DGGITQSPKYLFRKEGQNVTLSCEQNLNHDAMYWYRQDPGQGLRLIYYSQIVNDFQKGDIAEGYSVSREKKESFPLTVTSAQKNPTAFYLCASTLGPGVQETQYFGPGTRLLVL.